This TCR beta chain was obtained from a study of shared clonotypes between healthy human individuals. Those who donated were healthy HIV-negative adults, with no recent acute infections or vaccinations reported. A split of CD4+ cells into CD45RA+ naive and CD45RA-negative memory subsets was performed. The method was immunoSEQ multiplex PCR; TCRdb's version includes in-frame clones alone and lacks a portion of them. Here the sample spans 2.3 million or so clones, 93% being singletons. The germline V gene encodes CDR1 SGHRS and CDR2 YFSETQ. Trimming cost V 0 bases and J 0 bases, with 10 bases left between them. The CDR3 sequence is 16 residues long.

The specimen sequenced was naive CD4+ T cells from PBMCs. Subset noted: CD45RA+ positively selected. The V call is TRBV5-1, the J call TRBJ1-3; tentatively, D is TRBD1 (5 bases). The sequence derives from a man between 18 and 35 years old in good health. Some clones in this sample may be carry-over from other donors' samples. The CDR3 reads CASSLAGGDSGNTIYF. In nucleotides, the CDR3 is TGCGCCAGCAGCTTGGCGGGAGGGGACTCTGGAAACACCATATATTTT.